The clone carrying this T cell receptor beta chain is classed as medium-sized (0.01 to 0.1%). Its specificity is not known. Tregs were sorted as CD4+CD25+CD127-/low cells. Semi-nested PCR with Nested Universal Primer A followed constant-region reverse priming of full-length variable regions. MiXCR, applied by TCRdb to the 5' RACE reads, yields one record per CDR3 protein. This sample has some 9,200 distinct CDR3 sequences, with approximately 14% found just once. The V and J ends lost 0 bases and 4 bases respectively, with 7 bases between them. The CDR3 runs 14 residues. Germline assignment: CDR1 SGHVS and CDR2 FQNEAQ. Notes on the study in general: The larger-cohort validation was restricted to a single TCR beta V-J rearrangement rather than whole repertoires. Tumor memory CD4+ T cell TCR gene usage clustered with blood and lymph node memory CD4+ cells and lymph node naive CD4+ cells. Tumor-infiltrating Treg TCR alpha and beta sequences overlapped most with tumor naive CD4+ T cells, then blood naive.

The gene calls are TRBV7-8 and TRBJ1-5; D not certain. Sample: Tregs sorted from blood. This receptor was identified in a female donor with breast cancer. The chain's CDR3 is CASSLALGNQPQHF. The DNA of the CDR3 is TGTGCCAGCAGCTTAGCGCTGGGGAATCAGCCCCAGCATTTT.